What follows are 7 T cell receptor beta chains derived from one specimen sequenced in a study of tumor and adjacent non-tumor tissue in lung cancer. TCRbeta libraries were built with three rounds of nested PCR, modified from ARM-PCR. One entry per CDR3 protein results from TCRdb running MiXCR on the multiplex PCR reads. The table shows about 67,000 distinct CDR3 sequences, with 75% to 85% occurring only once. The template was RNA from unsorted bulk tissue. This non-tumor lung sample came from over 3 cm beyond the tumor edge. The sample consisted of distant non-tumor lung tissue. These receptors all come from a man in his sixties with non-small cell lung cancer.

Concerning this clonotype itself: A much larger clone lies a single base off, so this may be a read error. V and J are TRBV2 and TRBJ2-7; tentatively, D is TRBD2 (5 bases). CDR1 is SNHLY and CDR2 is FYNNEI in the germline V gene. This CDR3 region has 14 residues. The V end was cut by 1 base, the J end by 3 bases, with 10 bases between. Here the CDR3 DNA reads TGTGCCAGCAGTGAAGTGGGAGATTGCTACGAGCAGTACTTC. Protein product: CASSEVGDCYEQYF.

This clonotype was seen repeatedly, ten times or more. The chain joins TRBV5-1 to TRBJ2-1; D ambiguous. The CDR3 is 14 residues long. Germline V lookup: CDR1 SGHRS, CDR2 YFSETQ. V lost 4 bases and J lost 7, with 15 bases in between. The CDR3 here is CASSGWFSRNEQFF. The CDR3 DNA reads TGCGCCAGCAGCGGGTGGTTTTCGAGGAATGAGCAGTTCTTC.

As concerns this clonotype: The junction departs from germline at one end; a sequencing error may be responsible. The gene calls are TRBV5-1 and TRBJ2-6; maybe TRBD1 (6 bases). Germline CDR1 and CDR2: SGHRS and YFSETQ. This CDR3 is built from 16 residues. The CDR3 here is CASSQGSVDGANVLTF. In DNA, the CDR3 is TGCGCCAGCAGCCAGGGGAGTGTTGACGGGGCCAACGTCCTAACTTTC.

Details on this clonotype: A much larger clonotype is one base distant, so this may be a read error. The gene calls are TRBV7-9 and TRBJ2-7; 9 bases align to TRBD2. CDR3 length: 16 residues. The V gene's germline CDR1 is SEHNR and CDR2 FQNEAQ (reference sequence). CDR3 in DNA: TGTGTCAGCAGCGACGCGAGCGGGAGGACGACCTACGAGCAGTACTTC. Protein product: CVSSDASGRTTYEQYF.

This clonotype was found once. The junction and the germline gene differ at one end; a read error may be behind it. The chain has TRBV29-1 and TRBJ1-1; 7 nucleotides line up with TRBD1. The CDR3 contains 13 residues. The germline V gene encodes CDR1 SQVTM and CDR2 ANQGSEA. The CDR3 here is CSASAGGDSEPFF. The CDR3 bases are TGCAGCGCCTCGGCAGGGGGTGACAGTGAACCTTTCTTT.

The chain has TRBV6-1 and TRBJ1-5, with a possible D match to TRBD1 (5 bases). Germline values: CDR1 MNHNS, CDR2 SASEGT. The CDR3 runs to 16 residues. Trimming stripped 7 bases from V and 4 bases from J, with 20 bases between. The CDR3 loop is CASTYLGETENQPQHF. The CDR3, as DNA: TGTGCCAGCACCTACCTGGGCGAGACAGAGAATCAGCCCCAGCATTTT.

This clonotype came up a few times. The chain links TRBV12-3 or TRBV12-4 to TRBJ2-7; D remains ambiguous. V lost 5 bases, J lost 1 base, and 12 bases lay in between. The length of the CDR3 is 14 residues. The DNA for the CDR3 is TGTGCCAGCAGTCCCGGGCACCAGTCCTACGAGCAGTACTTC. This translates into CASSPGHQSYEQYF.